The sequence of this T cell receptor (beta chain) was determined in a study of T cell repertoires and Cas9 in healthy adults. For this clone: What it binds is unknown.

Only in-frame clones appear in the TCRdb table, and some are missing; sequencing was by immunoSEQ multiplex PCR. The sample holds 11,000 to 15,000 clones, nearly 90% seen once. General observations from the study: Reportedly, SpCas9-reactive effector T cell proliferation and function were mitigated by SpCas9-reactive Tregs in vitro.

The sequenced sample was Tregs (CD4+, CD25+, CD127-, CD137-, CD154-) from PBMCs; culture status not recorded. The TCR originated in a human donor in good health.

This CDR3 is CATSRDWNARGQQTQYF. The CDR3 DNA reads as TGTGCCACCAGCAGAGATTGGAACGCCAGGGGGCAGCAGACCCAGTACTTC. This chain connects TRBV15 to TRBJ2-5; 8 nucleotides agree with TRBD1. The germline V gene has CDR1 LNHNV and CDR2 YYDKDF (reference sequence). This CDR3 has 17 residues. V shed 0 bases and J 6 bases; nucleotides not matched to a gene: 12.